This T cell receptor (beta chain) was captured by sequencing in a study of T cells in Graves' hyperthyroidism and ophthalmopathy (dated by TCRdb to the late 2010s). In the study overall: Peripheral blood was collected at initial diagnosis, before any treatment. A discovery cohort of roughly 100 patients, about 40 with Graves' ophthalmopathy and 57 with stable Graves' hyperthyroidism, was used to find distinguishing TCR V-J signatures. Prospective prediction of ophthalmopathy was tested in an independent validation cohort consisting of 18 to 20 hyperthyroidism patients and approximately 16 patients who later progressed to ophthalmopathy. The 100 discovery patients were randomly divided into training and test sets at a 7:3 ratio. In addition, the study compared T-cell repertoires in thyroid tissue and in blood from 6 or 7 Graves' hyperthyroidism patients. After blood sampling, hyperthyroidism patients were treated with methimazole at a starting dose of 30 mg daily, and ophthalmopathy patients were treated with high-dose intravenous methylprednisolone. The paper describes TCR Vbeta CDR3 sequencing of 130 to 150 peripheral blood samples, made up of some 42 ophthalmopathy patients, 70 to 75 hyperthyroidism patients and 17 progressor patients.

Broader findings and caveats from the paper: No statistical method was used to set the sample size in advance, and investigators knew the group allocation. In validation, the model predicted progression to ophthalmopathy with 60% to 71% sensitivity and approximately 74% specificity, a median of 6.5 months before onset. A model built on a 13 V-J signature distinguished ophthalmopathy from stable hyperthyroidism, reaching roughly 88% sensitivity and approximately 83% specificity in cross-validation and 80%/75% in testing. Blood samples also contained most of the expanded thyroid clonotypes (frequency above 0.001), which suggests that blood repertoires may reflect thyroid immune responses.

This clonotype occurred many times. This receptor's antigen is unknown. Qualities for individual bases were not recorded, and no much larger clone is one base off. Amplification of TCR beta CDR3 regions was carried out from RNA transcripts. A first-round RT-PCR of the TCR CDR3 used the HTBI primer set with the Qiagen OneStep RT-PCR kit. Libraries were constructed in a second round of multiplex PCR, after which size selection and purification were carried out. Paired-end sequencing of the libraries was performed with 100 bp reads on an Illumina HiSeq2000. Concerning the study's data processing: Raw data were processed with SOAPnuke, discarding reads with adapters, uncalled bases, mean Phred below 15, or no exact constant-primer or identifier match. High-quality paired reads were merged with COPE v1.2.5, and unique nucleotide sequences were defined as clonotypes. MiTCR v1.1 was used to align the clonotypes against IMGT TRBV, TRBD and TRBJ reference segments. The analysis included only V-J combinations with a frequency above 0.0001, which together covered roughly 99% of the repertoires. A TCS score was defined as the ratio of F50 (clonal expansion) to E x V (chaos), with BLOSUM62-based TCRdist applied between CDR3 peptides within each V-J. Welch's t-statistics and random forest reduced roughly 500 V-J features to around 14, which were used in a naive Bayes classifier (R e1071). TCRdb took the public reads, trimmed them with fastp at Q25, ran MiXCR for clone calling and kept in-frame beta chains. Rows are combined by CDR3 protein, so each entry shows the most common genes and DNA. TCRdb's processing, not the authors', yielded these V and J calls. The sample table shows a few hundred thousand distinct CDR3 sequences, and approximately 15% are seen once. The top ten clonotypes cover roughly 3.5% of the sample.

Based on the germline V gene, the CDR1 and CDR2 sequences are SNHLY and FYNNEI. Including the terminal cysteine and phenylalanine, the CDR3 comprises 15 residues. The DNA shown is the 45-base CDR3, in frame from base 1. V loses 6 bases, J loses 2 bases, and the germline ends lie 14 bases apart. Ophthalmopathy patients had moderately to severely active disease, Clinical Activity Score of at least 3, NOSPECS grade of at least 4, and duration under 3 months. Patients with uncontrolled infections, other autoimmune diseases, pregnancy or lactation were excluded. Diagnoses relied on clinical symptoms, serum thyroxine and TRAb, thyroid ultrasound and orbital computed tomography. PBMCs were isolated from about 10 ml of fresh peripheral blood by Ficoll-Paque density gradient centrifugation. Total RNA was extracted using Trizol reagent, and RNA quality was assessed on an Agilent 2100 Bioanalyzer.

The sequencing input was blood. The sequence links TRBV2 to TRBJ1-5, with TRBD1 tentatively as D gene (5 bases match). The sequence came from a woman aged 40 to 55 with Graves' ophthalmopathy. The bases read TGTGCCAGCAGCGGTCAGGGATTGGGCAATCAGCCCCAGCATTTT. It encodes CASSGQGLGNQPQHF.